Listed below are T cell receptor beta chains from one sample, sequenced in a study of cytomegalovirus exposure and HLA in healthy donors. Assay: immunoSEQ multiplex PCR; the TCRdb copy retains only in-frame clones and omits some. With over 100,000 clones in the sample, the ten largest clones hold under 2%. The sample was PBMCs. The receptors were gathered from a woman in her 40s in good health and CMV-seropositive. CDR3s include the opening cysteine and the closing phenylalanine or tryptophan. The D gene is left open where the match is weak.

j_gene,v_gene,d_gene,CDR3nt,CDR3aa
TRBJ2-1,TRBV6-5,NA,TGTGCCAGCAGTTACTCCGGACAGAGGCGAGAGTTCTTC,CASSYSGQRREFF
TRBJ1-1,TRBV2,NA,TGTGCCAGCAGTGGGAGGGAAGGCCATAACACTGAAGCTTTCTTT,CASSGREGHNTEAFF
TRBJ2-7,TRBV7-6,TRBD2,TGTGCCAGCAGCTTATCTACGGGAGGGTACTACGAGCAGTACTTC,CASSLSTGGYYEQYF
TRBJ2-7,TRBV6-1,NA,TGTGCCAGCAGTGAGGTAGTACAGGCCTCCTACGAGCAGTACTTC,CASSEVVQASYEQYF
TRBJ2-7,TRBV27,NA,TGTGCCAGCAGTTTCGGGCAGGGGGGTTACTACGAGCAGTACTTC,CASSFGQGGYYEQYF
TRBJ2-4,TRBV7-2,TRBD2,TGTGCCAGCAGCGCCTTCGGGAGGGGCAAAAACATTCAGTACTTC,CASSAFGRGKNIQYF
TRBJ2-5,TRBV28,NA,TGTGCCAGCAGCGGGACACATTACCAAGAGACCCAGTACTTC,CASSGTHYQETQYF
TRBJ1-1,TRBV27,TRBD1,TGTGCCAGCAGCACCGACAGGGACACTGAAGCTTTCTTT,CASSTDRDTEAFF
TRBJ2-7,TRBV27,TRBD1,TGTGCCAGCAGTTTATCGACAGGGGTCGAGCAGTACTTC,CASSLSTGVEQYF
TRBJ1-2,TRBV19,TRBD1,TGTGCCGGGAGACAGGGGAATGGCTACACCTTC,CAGRQGNGYTF
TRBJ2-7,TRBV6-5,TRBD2,TGTGCCAGCAGTTACTCAACTAGCGTAGTTTACGAGCAGTACTTC,CASSYSTSVVYEQYF
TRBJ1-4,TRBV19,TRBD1,TGTGCCAGTAGTTGGACAGGGGGAGGTGAAAAACTGTTTTTT,CASSWTGGGEKLFF
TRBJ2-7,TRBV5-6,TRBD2,TGTGCCAGCAGCTCGGGACTAGCAGCCTACGAGCAGTACTTC,CASSSGLAAYEQYF
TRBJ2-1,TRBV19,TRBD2,TGTGCCAGTAGTACTGGACTAGCGGGAGTGGGTGAGCAGTTCTTC,CASSTGLAGVGEQFF
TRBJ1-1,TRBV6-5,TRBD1,TGTGCCAGCAGCAGGACAGGGAACACTGAAGCTTTCTTT,CASSRTGNTEAFF
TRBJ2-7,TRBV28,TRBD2,TGTGCCAGCAGTTTATGGGAGACCCTAGGACTAGCAAACGAGCAGTACTTC,CASSLWETLGLANEQYF
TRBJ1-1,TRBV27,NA,TGTGCCAGCAGGGGGCTTAGGGGATTAAACACTGAAGCTTTCTTT,CASRGLRGLNTEAFF
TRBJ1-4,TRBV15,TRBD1,TGTGCCACCAGCAGATCCCGGGACAGCTATGAAAAACTGTTTTTT,CATSRSRDSYEKLFF
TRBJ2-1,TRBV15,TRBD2,TGTGCCACCAGCAGATTAGCGGGGAGCTCCTACAATGAGCAGTTCTTC,CATSRLAGSSYNEQFF
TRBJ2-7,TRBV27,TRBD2,TGTGCCAGCAGCCCCCTACTAGCGGGGACTGACGAGCAGTACTTC,CASSPLLAGTDEQYF
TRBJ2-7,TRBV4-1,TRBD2,TGCGCCAGCAGCCAGGGACTAGCGGGACGTTCCTACGAGCAGTACTTC,CASSQGLAGRSYEQYF
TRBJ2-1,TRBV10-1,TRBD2,TGCGCCAGCAGTGCACCGGGACTAGCCCCCCTCTTTTACAATGAGCAGTTCTTC,CASSAPGLAPLFYNEQFF
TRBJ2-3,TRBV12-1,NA,TGTGCCAGCAGCCCCATGGACAGGGCGGTAGATACGCAGTATTTT,CASSPMDRAVDTQYF
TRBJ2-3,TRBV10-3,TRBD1,TGTGCCATCAAGGGGGCCACAGATACGCAGTATTTT,CAIKGATDTQYF
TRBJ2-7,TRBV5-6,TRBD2,TGTGCCAGCAGCTTGGGGGGAGGGAGGGAAGCCTTAGGAGCGCAGTACTTC,CASSLGGGREALGAQYF
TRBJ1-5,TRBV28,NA,TGTGCCAGCAGTTTACAGGCCCTCGGTCAGCCCCAGCATTTT,CASSLQALGQPQHF
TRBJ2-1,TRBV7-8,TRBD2,TGTGCCAGCTTCGAACTAGCGGGATTTCCAGTCAATGAGCAGTTCTTC,CASFELAGFPVNEQFF
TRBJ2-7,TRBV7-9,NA,TGTGCCAGCAGCTTGACCGGGACAACCACCTACGAGCAGTACTTC,CASSLTGTTTYEQYF
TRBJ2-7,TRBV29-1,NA,TGCAGCGTTGTTATGCGGGGAATCTACGAGCAGTACTTC,CSVVMRGIYEQYF
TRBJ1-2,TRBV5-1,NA,TGCGCCAGCAGCTTGGGGAGACCCCGTTCCTATGGCTACACCTTC,CASSLGRPRSYGYTF
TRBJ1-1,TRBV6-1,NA,TGTGCCAGCAGAGTCAGAGTGAGGACTGAAGCTTTCTTT,CASRVRVRTEAFF
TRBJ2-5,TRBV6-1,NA,TGTGCCAGCACTAGCGGACAGTACCAAGAGACCCAGTACTTC,CASTSGQYQETQYF
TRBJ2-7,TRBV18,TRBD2,TGTGCCAGCTCACCGCTCGGGACTAGCGGAGTCAGCCCCTCCTACGAGCAGTACTTC,CASSPLGTSGVSPSYEQYF
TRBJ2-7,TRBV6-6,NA,TGTGCCAGCAGTTACGGGGGCCGGTCCTACGAGCAGTACTTC,CASSYGGRSYEQYF
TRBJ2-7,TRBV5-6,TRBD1,TGTGCCAGCAGCGCCCCGACAGGGTCTGCCTACGAGCAGTACTTC,CASSAPTGSAYEQYF
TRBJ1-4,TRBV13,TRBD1,TGTGCCAGCAGCTCCGGGACAGGGAATGAAAAACTGTTTTTT,CASSSGTGNEKLFF
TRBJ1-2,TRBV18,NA,TGTGCCAGCTCACCTCAAACGGGGGGGGCATCGGATGGCTACACCTTC,CASSPQTGGASDGYTF
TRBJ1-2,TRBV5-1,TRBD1,TGCGCCAGCAGCAGAGGGACAGGGGGTTACTATGGCTACACCTTC,CASSRGTGGYYGYTF
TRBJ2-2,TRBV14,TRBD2,TGTGCCAGCAGCCGCCTGACTAGCGGGAGTGTGAACACCGGGGAGCTGTTTTTT,CASSRLTSGSVNTGELFF
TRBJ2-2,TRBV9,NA,TGTGCCAGCAGCAAGTTACAGAGCACCGGGGAGCTGTTTTTT,CASSKLQSTGELFF
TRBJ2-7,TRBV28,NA,TGTGCCAGCAGCCCCCGGACTTTAAGCTCCTACGAGCAGTACTTC,CASSPRTLSSYEQYF
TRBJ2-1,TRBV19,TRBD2,TGTGCCAGTAGTATGGGGCGGGAGACCTACAATGAGCAGTTCTTC,CASSMGRETYNEQFF
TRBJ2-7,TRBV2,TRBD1,TGTGCCAGCAGACCGGGACAGGGGCCCTACGAGCAGTACTTC,CASRPGQGPYEQYF
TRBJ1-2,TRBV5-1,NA,TGCGCCAGCAGCTTGGGACAGCGATCCTATGGCTACACCTTC,CASSLGQRSYGYTF
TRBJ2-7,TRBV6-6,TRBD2,TGTGCCAGCAGTTACTCAGGGGTAGCGGGAGGACCGCAGTACTTC,CASSYSGVAGGPQYF
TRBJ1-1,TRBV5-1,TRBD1,TGCGCCAGCAGCCCGGGACAGGAGAACACTGAAGCTTTCTTT,CASSPGQENTEAFF
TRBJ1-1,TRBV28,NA,TGTGCCAGCAGCACAGCCAGAAGGGGGTTGAGTGAAGCTTTCTTT,CASSTARRGLSEAFF
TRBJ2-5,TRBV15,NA,TGTGCCACCAGGGGCGGGGAGACCCAGTACTTC,CATRGGETQYF
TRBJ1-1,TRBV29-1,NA,TGCAGCGCCCAATCCGGGGGGAACACTGAAGCTTTCTTT,CSAQSGGNTEAFF
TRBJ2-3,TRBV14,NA,TGTGCCAGCAGCCAAGTGGAGGGCGTAGCGCAGTATTTT,CASSQVEGVAQYF
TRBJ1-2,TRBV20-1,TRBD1,TGCAGTGCCCCCAGGGGGTATGGCTACACCTTC,CSAPRGYGYTF
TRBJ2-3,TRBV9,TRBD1,TGTGCCAGCAGCTTTAGCGGGACAGGGGCAGATACGCAGTATTTT,CASSFSGTGADTQYF
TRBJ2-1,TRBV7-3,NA,TGTGCCAGCAGCACAAGTGGGGGCGCCTACAATGAGCAGTTCTTC,CASSTSGGAYNEQFF
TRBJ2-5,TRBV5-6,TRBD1,TGTGCCAGCAGTTTCCTAGGACAGGGGAGAGAGGAGACCCAGTACTTC,CASSFLGQGREETQYF
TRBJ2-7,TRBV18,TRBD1,TGTGCCAGCTCGTCGACAGGGGGAACTCCTGGCGAGCAGTACTTC,CASSSTGGTPGEQYF
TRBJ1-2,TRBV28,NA,TGTGCCAGCAGTTTATTAAAACGGGGGGGATTCGACGGCTACACCTTC,CASSLLKRGGFDGYTF
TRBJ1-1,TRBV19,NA,TGTGCCAGTACATCCCCCGGAATGGGGGGGAACACTGAAGCTTTCTTT,CASTSPGMGGNTEAFF
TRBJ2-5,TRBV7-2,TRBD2,TGTGCCAGCAGCCTAAGAAGCGGGAGATCAGAGACCCAGTACTTC,CASSLRSGRSETQYF
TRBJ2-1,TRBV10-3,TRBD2,TGTGCCATCGGGACTACTTACAATGAGCAGTTCTTC,CAIGTTYNEQFF